A selection of T cell receptor beta chains follows, all from one sample in a study of blood T cell repertoires in COVID-19. Data came from immunoSEQ multiplex PCR; TCRdb stores just in-frame clones and leaves some out. This sample yields around 75,000 clones, of which around 83% are seen a single time; about 4% belongs to the top ten. Sequencing was performed on peripheral blood. Every receptor here comes from a man between 70 and 80 years old with active COVID-19. Each CDR3 is given with its conserved first and last residue. A D gene is named only where the DNA matches it firmly. Size tells how often a clone was seen (once, few, many) or the class of an expanded clone, and some rows leave it out.

CDR3nt: TGTGCCAGCAGCTTAGGTACAAACAGGGGAGTGTACACTGAAGCTTTCTTT; CDR3aa: CASSLGTNRGVYTEAFF; v_gene: TRBV13; abundance: .; j_gene: TRBJ1-1; d_gene: TRBD1
CDR3nt: TGTGCCTGGGGCCTCGGGGAGGCCGCGACTGAAGCTTTCTTT; CDR3aa: CAWGLGEAATEAFF; v_gene: TRBV30; abundance: .; j_gene: TRBJ1-1; d_gene: .
CDR3nt: TGTGCCAGCAGCATACGTGGGGGCGCCTACGAGCAGTACTTC; CDR3aa: CASSIRGGAYEQYF; v_gene: TRBV6-2/TRBV6-3; abundance: .; j_gene: TRBJ2-7; d_gene: .
CDR3nt: TGTGCCAGCAGCTTCCCCGTCCCCAGGGGCACAAGCTCCTACGAGCAGTACTTC; CDR3aa: CASSFPVPRGTSSYEQYF; v_gene: TRBV6-2/TRBV6-3; abundance: .; j_gene: TRBJ2-7; d_gene: .
CDR3nt: TGTGCCACCAGTGACCCGACGGAGGCTGGGGCCAACGTCCTGACTTTC; CDR3aa: CATSDPTEAGANVLTF; v_gene: TRBV24-1; abundance: once; j_gene: TRBJ2-6; d_gene: .
CDR3nt: TGTGCCAGCAGCTTTGGAGGGACCAAAAACATTCAGTACTTC; CDR3aa: CASSFGGTKNIQYF; v_gene: TRBV11-3; abundance: .; j_gene: TRBJ2-4; d_gene: .
CDR3nt: TGTGCCATCACGGACAGGGGCCCCCCGGTTGGCGAGCAGTACTTC; CDR3aa: CAITDRGPPVGEQYF; v_gene: TRBV10-3; abundance: .; j_gene: TRBJ2-7; d_gene: TRBD1
CDR3nt: TGTGCCAGCAGCCCCTACGGGGGGCTTTTAGAGACCCAGTACTTC; CDR3aa: CASSPYGGLLETQYF; v_gene: TRBV6-5; abundance: .; j_gene: TRBJ2-5; d_gene: .
CDR3nt: TGCGCCAGCAGCCAAGATTACAAAGACAATGAGCAGTTCTTC; CDR3aa: CASSQDYKDNEQFF; v_gene: TRBV4-3; abundance: .; j_gene: TRBJ2-1; d_gene: .
CDR3nt: TGCAGCGCCCGGGACAGGCCCACCGAGCAGTACTTC; CDR3aa: CSARDRPTEQYF; v_gene: TRBV29-1; abundance: .; j_gene: TRBJ2-7; d_gene: TRBD1
CDR3nt: TGCGCCAGCAGCTTGGCCGCGACAGGGGGCGGCTACACCTTC; CDR3aa: CASSLAATGGGYTF; v_gene: TRBV5-1; abundance: .; j_gene: TRBJ1-2; d_gene: TRBD1
CDR3nt: TGTGCCAGTAGCCCAACAGGGGAATTGACTAATGAAAAACTGTTTTTT; CDR3aa: CASSPTGELTNEKLFF; v_gene: TRBV19; abundance: .; j_gene: TRBJ1-4; d_gene: TRBD1
CDR3nt: TGTGCCAGCAGCTTAGGGGGGGAGGGCCGAACAGATACGCAGTATTTT; CDR3aa: CASSLGGEGRTDTQYF; v_gene: TRBV7-9; abundance: .; j_gene: TRBJ2-3; d_gene: TRBD2
CDR3nt: TGTGCCAGCAGTGTTAGTTTGGATACGCAGTATTTT; CDR3aa: CASSVSLDTQYF; v_gene: TRBV5-4; abundance: few; j_gene: TRBJ2-3; d_gene: .
CDR3nt: TGTGCCACCCGGTGGCGGGAGGGGTACGAGCAGTACTTC; CDR3aa: CATRWREGYEQYF; v_gene: TRBV15; abundance: .; j_gene: TRBJ2-7; d_gene: TRBD2
CDR3nt: TGTGCCAGCTCACTCGGACTAGCGGGCCACAATGAGCAGTTCTTC; CDR3aa: CASSLGLAGHNEQFF; v_gene: TRBV18; abundance: .; j_gene: TRBJ2-1; d_gene: TRBD2
CDR3nt: TGCGCCAGCAGGCGGGACAGGGGGAACACCGGGGAGCTGTTTTTT; CDR3aa: CASRRDRGNTGELFF; v_gene: TRBV4-3; abundance: .; j_gene: TRBJ2-2; d_gene: TRBD1
CDR3nt: TGTGCCAGCAGCTTAGCGCAGGGGATAGGCACTGAAGCTTTCTTT; CDR3aa: CASSLAQGIGTEAFF; v_gene: TRBV7-9; abundance: .; j_gene: TRBJ1-1; d_gene: .
CDR3nt: TGTGCCAGCAGTCCGCCCCCCCAGGGGGCGCTTACGACCGGGGAGCTGTTTTTT; CDR3aa: CASSPPPQGALTTGELFF; v_gene: TRBV28; abundance: .; j_gene: TRBJ2-2; d_gene: TRBD1
CDR3nt: TGTGCCAGCAAGGCGACGAGCGGGGTTGACTATGGCTACACCTTC; CDR3aa: CASKATSGVDYGYTF; v_gene: TRBV9; abundance: .; j_gene: TRBJ1-2; d_gene: .
CDR3nt: TGTGCCAGCAGCGACACAGGGGGCGCGGCTAATGAAAAACTGTTTTTT; CDR3aa: CASSDTGGAANEKLFF; v_gene: TRBV6-6; abundance: once; j_gene: TRBJ1-4; d_gene: TRBD1
CDR3nt: TGTGCCTGGAGTGTCAGGGGCCGGGCTTCACCCCTCCACTTT; CDR3aa: CAWSVRGRASPLHF; v_gene: TRBV30; abundance: .; j_gene: TRBJ1-6; d_gene: .
CDR3nt: TGTGCCAGTAGTATACTGAACAGGTACAATCAGCCCCAGCATTTT; CDR3aa: CASSILNRYNQPQHF; v_gene: TRBV19; abundance: .; j_gene: TRBJ1-5; d_gene: .
CDR3nt: TGTGCCACCGGGCGTCCATCGGGAAACACCATATATTTT; CDR3aa: CATGRPSGNTIYF; v_gene: TRBV15; abundance: few; j_gene: TRBJ1-3; d_gene: .
CDR3nt: TGTGCCAGCAGCCAAGGAGGGGGTCTCCAAGAGACCCAGTACTTC; CDR3aa: CASSQGGGLQETQYF; v_gene: TRBV3-1/TRBV3-2; abundance: .; j_gene: TRBJ2-5; d_gene: .
CDR3nt: TGTGCCACCTTGCCGGACAGCCAGAACGAAAAACTGTTTTTT; CDR3aa: CATLPDSQNEKLFF; v_gene: TRBV6-5; abundance: .; j_gene: TRBJ1-4; d_gene: .
CDR3nt: TGTGCCTGGAGGAGGTGGGCGGGAGCCGATACGCAGTATTTT; CDR3aa: CAWRRWAGADTQYF; v_gene: TRBV30; abundance: .; j_gene: TRBJ2-3; d_gene: TRBD2
CDR3nt: TGCGCCAGTACGACAGGGGGCGGATATGGCTACACCTTC; CDR3aa: CASTTGGGYGYTF; v_gene: TRBV5-1; abundance: .; j_gene: TRBJ1-2; d_gene: TRBD1
CDR3nt: TGTGCCAGCAGTGACTCGGGGGACTCCTGGGATACGCAGTATTTT; CDR3aa: CASSDSGDSWDTQYF; v_gene: TRBV6-4; abundance: .; j_gene: TRBJ2-3; d_gene: .
CDR3nt: TGTGCCAGCAGCGAGGGCCTCCTCCCAACTAATGAAAAACTGTTTTTT; CDR3aa: CASSEGLLPTNEKLFF; v_gene: TRBV2; abundance: few; j_gene: TRBJ1-4; d_gene: .
CDR3nt: TGTGCCAGCAGCCAGGGACAGGGTCGGGTATGGACCTTC; CDR3aa: CASSQGQGRVWTF; v_gene: TRBV3-1/TRBV3-2; abundance: .; j_gene: TRBJ1-2; d_gene: TRBD1
CDR3nt: TGTGCCAGCACCAGAGCCCTCTCGGGACAGGGTCTTGCAACTAATGAAAAACTGTTTTTT; CDR3aa: CASTRALSGQGLATNEKLFF; v_gene: TRBV2; abundance: .; j_gene: TRBJ1-4; d_gene: TRBD1
CDR3nt: TGTGCCAGCAGCTTAGGGGCGGGAGGAGGGACAGATACGCAGTATTTT; CDR3aa: CASSLGAGGGTDTQYF; v_gene: TRBV7-3; abundance: .; j_gene: TRBJ2-3; d_gene: TRBD2
CDR3nt: TGTGCCAGCAGCCAAGAATCCACAGTTCGGTTTGGGACTGAAGCTTTCTTT; CDR3aa: CASSQESTVRFGTEAFF; v_gene: TRBV14; abundance: .; j_gene: TRBJ1-1; d_gene: .
CDR3nt: TGTGCCAGCAGTGAAGCCGGGAACTATGAGACCCAGTACTTC; CDR3aa: CASSEAGNYETQYF; v_gene: TRBV2; abundance: few; j_gene: TRBJ2-5; d_gene: .
CDR3nt: TGCAGCGTCCCCCCGGGGGGTGGGAACACCGGGGAGCTGTTTTTT; CDR3aa: CSVPPGGGNTGELFF; v_gene: TRBV29-1; abundance: .; j_gene: TRBJ2-2; d_gene: TRBD2
CDR3nt: TGTGCCAGCAGTGCCCGACAGGGGGCGGGGGAGACCCAGTACTTC; CDR3aa: CASSARQGAGETQYF; v_gene: TRBV28; abundance: once; j_gene: TRBJ2-5; d_gene: TRBD1
CDR3nt: TGTGCCAGCAGCAAACCAGACACTAACACCGGGGAGCTGTTTTTT; CDR3aa: CASSKPDTNTGELFF; v_gene: TRBV21-1; abundance: once; j_gene: TRBJ2-2; d_gene: .
CDR3nt: TGTGCCAGCAGTCCACCGGAGGTCCGGAACTATGGCTACACCTTC; CDR3aa: CASSPPEVRNYGYTF; v_gene: TRBV28; abundance: .; j_gene: TRBJ1-2; d_gene: .
CDR3nt: TGTGCCAGCAGTTTATGGGGCGGCCCGGGGAATGAGCAGTTCTTC; CDR3aa: CASSLWGGPGNEQFF; v_gene: TRBV28; abundance: .; j_gene: TRBJ2-1; d_gene: .
CDR3nt: TGTGCCAGCGGACAGGCCTCCTACGAGCAGTACTTC; CDR3aa: CASGQASYEQYF; v_gene: TRBV12-3/TRBV12-4; abundance: .; j_gene: TRBJ2-7; d_gene: TRBD1
CDR3nt: TGTGCCAGCAGGGAGGGACTAGTCGGTTCGACCTACGAGCAGTACTTC; CDR3aa: CASREGLVGSTYEQYF; v_gene: TRBV2; abundance: .; j_gene: TRBJ2-7; d_gene: TRBD2
CDR3nt: TGTGCCAGCAGCTTGGTAGGGGTCCCCGTCACAGATACGCAGTATTTT; CDR3aa: CASSLVGVPVTDTQYF; v_gene: TRBV5-4; abundance: .; j_gene: TRBJ2-3; d_gene: .
CDR3nt: TGTGCCAGCAGCCCCCAGGGCCAAGAGACCCAGTACTTC; CDR3aa: CASSPQGQETQYF; v_gene: TRBV12-3/TRBV12-4; abundance: .; j_gene: TRBJ2-5; d_gene: .
CDR3nt: TGTGCCAGCAGCTGGACTAGCGGGATACGGGAGACCCAGTACTTC; CDR3aa: CASSWTSGIRETQYF; v_gene: TRBV5-4; abundance: .; j_gene: TRBJ2-5; d_gene: TRBD2
CDR3nt: TGTGCCAGCAGCCCCCGGGGAGGGGGTGTTTACGAGCAGTACTTC; CDR3aa: CASSPRGGGVYEQYF; v_gene: TRBV7-3; abundance: .; j_gene: TRBJ2-7; d_gene: .
CDR3nt: TGTGCCAGCAGCTTAGTGCAGGGTCAGTTCTCTGGAAACACCATATATTTT; CDR3aa: CASSLVQGQFSGNTIYF; v_gene: TRBV5-4; abundance: .; j_gene: TRBJ1-3; d_gene: .
CDR3nt: TGTGCCAGCTCCCCCGCGCGGGTTCCCGAGCAGTACTTC; CDR3aa: CASSPARVPEQYF; v_gene: TRBV18; abundance: .; j_gene: TRBJ2-7; d_gene: .